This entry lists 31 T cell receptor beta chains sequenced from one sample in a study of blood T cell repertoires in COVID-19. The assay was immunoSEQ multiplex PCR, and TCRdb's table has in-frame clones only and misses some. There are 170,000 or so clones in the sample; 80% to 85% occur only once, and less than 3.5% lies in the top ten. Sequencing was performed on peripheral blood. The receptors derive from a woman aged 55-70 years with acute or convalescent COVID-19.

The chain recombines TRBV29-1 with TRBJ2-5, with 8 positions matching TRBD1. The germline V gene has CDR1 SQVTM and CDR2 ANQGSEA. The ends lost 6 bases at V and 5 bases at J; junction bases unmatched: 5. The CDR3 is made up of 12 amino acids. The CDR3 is CSVTGQGETQYF. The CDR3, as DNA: TGCAGCGTGACTGGACAGGGTGAGACCCAGTACTTC.

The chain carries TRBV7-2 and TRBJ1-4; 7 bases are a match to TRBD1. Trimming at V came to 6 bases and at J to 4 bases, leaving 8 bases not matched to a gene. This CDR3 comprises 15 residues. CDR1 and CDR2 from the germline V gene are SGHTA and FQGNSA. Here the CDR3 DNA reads TGTGCCAGCAGGGATACCGGGACAGTTAATGAAAAACTGTTTTTT. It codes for CASRDTGTVNEKLFF.

The CDR3 region is CASSQEQWTGGAGELFF. CDR3 nucleotide sequence: TGCGCCAGCAGCCAAGAACAGTGGACAGGGGGGGCCGGGGAGCTGTTTTTT. This rearrangement joins TRBV4-3 to TRBJ2-2; TRBD1 matches at 10 bases. The CDR3 consists of 17 residues. CDR1 and CDR2 from the germline V gene are LGHNA and YSLEER. V lost 0 bases and J lost 6; bases outside the gene matches: 7.

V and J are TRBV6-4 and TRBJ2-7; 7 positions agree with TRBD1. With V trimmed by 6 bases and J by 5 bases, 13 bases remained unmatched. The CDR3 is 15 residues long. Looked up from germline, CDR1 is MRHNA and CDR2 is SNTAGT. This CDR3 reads CASRYEKIGTDEQYF. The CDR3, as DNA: TGTGCCAGCAGGTACGAAAAGATAGGGACAGACGAGCAGTACTTC.

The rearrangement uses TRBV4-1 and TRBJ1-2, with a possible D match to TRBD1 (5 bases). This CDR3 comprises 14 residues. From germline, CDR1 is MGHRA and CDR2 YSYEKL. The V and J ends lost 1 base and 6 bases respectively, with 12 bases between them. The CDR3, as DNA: TGCGCCAGCAGCCAAGCGTTTACGGGGGATGGCTACACCTTC. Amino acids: CASSQAFTGDGYTF.

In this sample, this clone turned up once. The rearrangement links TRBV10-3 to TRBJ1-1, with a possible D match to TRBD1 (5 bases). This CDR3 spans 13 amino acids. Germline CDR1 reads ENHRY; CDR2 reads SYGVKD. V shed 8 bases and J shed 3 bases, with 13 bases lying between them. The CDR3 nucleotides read TGTGCCATCGGATTAGGCAGGGACACTGAAGCTTTCTTT. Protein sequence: CAIGLGRDTEAFF.

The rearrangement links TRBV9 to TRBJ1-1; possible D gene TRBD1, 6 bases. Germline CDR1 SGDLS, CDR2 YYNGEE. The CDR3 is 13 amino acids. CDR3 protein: CADLPGVDTEAFF. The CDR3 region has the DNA TGTGCAGACCTTCCAGGGGTCGACACTGAAGCTTTCTTT.

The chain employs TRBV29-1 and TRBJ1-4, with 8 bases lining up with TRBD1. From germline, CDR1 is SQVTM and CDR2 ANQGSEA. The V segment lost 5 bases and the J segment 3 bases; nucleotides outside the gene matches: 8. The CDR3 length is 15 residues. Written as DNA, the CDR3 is TGCAGCGTTCAGAGACAGGGGCCGGCTAATGAAAAACTGTTTTTT. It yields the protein CSVQRQGPANEKLFF.

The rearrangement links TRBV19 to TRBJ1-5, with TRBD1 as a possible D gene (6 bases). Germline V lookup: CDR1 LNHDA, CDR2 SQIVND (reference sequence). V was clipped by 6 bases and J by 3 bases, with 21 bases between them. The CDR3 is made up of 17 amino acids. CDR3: CASRQGFPQSPNQPQHF. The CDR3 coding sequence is TGTGCCAGTAGACAGGGATTTCCTCAATCGCCCAATCAGCCCCAGCATTTT.

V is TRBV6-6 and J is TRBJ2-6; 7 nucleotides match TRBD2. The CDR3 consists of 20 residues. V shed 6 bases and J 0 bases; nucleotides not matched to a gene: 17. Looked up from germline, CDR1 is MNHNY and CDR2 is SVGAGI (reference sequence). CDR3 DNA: TGTGCCAGCAGCGACACCGCGGGGGACCAACAGAGCTCTGGGGCCAACGTCCTGACTTTC. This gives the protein CASSDTAGDQQSSGANVLTF.

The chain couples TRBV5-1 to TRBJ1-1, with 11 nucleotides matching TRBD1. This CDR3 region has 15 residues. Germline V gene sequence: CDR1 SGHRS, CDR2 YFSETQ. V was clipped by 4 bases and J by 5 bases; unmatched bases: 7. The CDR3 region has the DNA TGCGCCAGCAGCATCCCGGGACAGGGGGAAACTGAAGCTTTCTTT. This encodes CASSIPGQGETEAFF.

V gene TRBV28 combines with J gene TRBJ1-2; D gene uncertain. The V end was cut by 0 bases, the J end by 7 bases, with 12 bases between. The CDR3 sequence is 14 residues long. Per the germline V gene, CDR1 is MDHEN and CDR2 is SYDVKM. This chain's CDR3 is CASSLWGRERGYTF. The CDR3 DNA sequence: TGTGCCAGCAGTTTATGGGGGAGGGAACGTGGCTACACCTTC.

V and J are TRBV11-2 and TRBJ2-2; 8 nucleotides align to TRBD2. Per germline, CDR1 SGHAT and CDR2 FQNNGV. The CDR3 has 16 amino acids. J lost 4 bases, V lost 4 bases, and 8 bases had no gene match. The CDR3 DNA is TGTGCCAGCAGCTACGTAGCGGGGACGGGCACCGGGGAGCTGTTTTTT. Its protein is CASSYVAGTGTGELFF.

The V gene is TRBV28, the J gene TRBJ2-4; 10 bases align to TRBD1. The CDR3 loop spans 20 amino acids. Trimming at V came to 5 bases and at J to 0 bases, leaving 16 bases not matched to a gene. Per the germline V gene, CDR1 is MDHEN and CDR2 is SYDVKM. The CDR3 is CASSPWTGGASIRAKNIQYF. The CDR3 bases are TGTGCCAGCAGTCCCTGGACAGGGGGAGCTTCAATCCGAGCCAAAAACATTCAGTACTTC.

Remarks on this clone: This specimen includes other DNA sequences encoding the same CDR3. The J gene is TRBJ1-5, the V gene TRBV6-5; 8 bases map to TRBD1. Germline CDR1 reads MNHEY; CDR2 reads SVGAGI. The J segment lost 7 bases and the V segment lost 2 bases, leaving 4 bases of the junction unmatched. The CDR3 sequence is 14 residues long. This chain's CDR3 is CASSYRTGNQPQHF. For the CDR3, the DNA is TGTGCCAGCAGTTACCGGACAGGGAACCAGCCCCAGCATTTT.

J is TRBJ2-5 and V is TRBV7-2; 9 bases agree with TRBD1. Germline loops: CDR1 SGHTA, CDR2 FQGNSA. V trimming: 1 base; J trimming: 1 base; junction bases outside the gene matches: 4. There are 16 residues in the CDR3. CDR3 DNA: TGTGCCAGCAGCTTAGTCGGGACAGGGACCCAAGAGACCCAGTACTTC. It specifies CASSLVGTGTQETQYF. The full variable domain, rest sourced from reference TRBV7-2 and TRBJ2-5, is GAGVSQSPSNKVTEKGKDVELRCDPISGHTALYWYRQSLGQGLEFLIYFQGNSAPDKSGLPSDRFSAERTGGSVSTLTIQRTQQEDSAVYLCASSLVGTGTQETQYFGPGTRLLVL.

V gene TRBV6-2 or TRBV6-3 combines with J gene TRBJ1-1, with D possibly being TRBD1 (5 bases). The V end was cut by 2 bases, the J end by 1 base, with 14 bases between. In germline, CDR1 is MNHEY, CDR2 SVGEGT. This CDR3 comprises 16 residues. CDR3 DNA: TGTGCCAGCAGTTACCGAACAGGAATAACGAACACTGAAGCTTTCTTT. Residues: CASSYRTGITNTEAFF.

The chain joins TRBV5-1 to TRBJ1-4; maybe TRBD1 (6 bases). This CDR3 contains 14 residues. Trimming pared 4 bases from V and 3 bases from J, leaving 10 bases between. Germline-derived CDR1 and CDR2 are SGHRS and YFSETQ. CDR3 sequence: CASSRGQSNEKLFF. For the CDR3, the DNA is TGCGCCAGCAGCCGTGGACAGTCTAATGAAAAACTGTTTTTT.

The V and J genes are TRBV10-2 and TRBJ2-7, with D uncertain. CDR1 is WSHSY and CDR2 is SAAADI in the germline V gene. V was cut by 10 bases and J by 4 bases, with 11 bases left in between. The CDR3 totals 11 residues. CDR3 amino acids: CATNNRYEQYF. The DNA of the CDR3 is TGCGCCACAAATAATCGGTACGAGCAGTACTTC.

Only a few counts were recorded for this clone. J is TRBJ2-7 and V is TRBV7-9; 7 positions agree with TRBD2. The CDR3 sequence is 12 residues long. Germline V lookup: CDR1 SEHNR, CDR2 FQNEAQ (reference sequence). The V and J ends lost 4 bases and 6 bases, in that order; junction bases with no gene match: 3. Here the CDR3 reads CASSSTSSEQYF. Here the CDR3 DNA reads TGTGCCAGCAGCTCGACTAGCAGCGAGCAGTACTTC.

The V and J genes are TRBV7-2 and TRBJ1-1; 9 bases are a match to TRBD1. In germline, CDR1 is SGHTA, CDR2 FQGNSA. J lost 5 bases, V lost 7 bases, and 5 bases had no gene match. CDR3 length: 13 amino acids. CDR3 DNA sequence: TGTGCCAGCATCCGGACAGGGGTGACTGAAGCTTTCTTT. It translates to CASIRTGVTEAFF. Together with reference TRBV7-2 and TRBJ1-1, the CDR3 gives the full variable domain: GAGVSQSPSNKVTEKGKDVELRCDPISGHTALYWYRQSLGQGLEFLIYFQGNSAPDKSGLPSDRFSAERTGGSVSTLTIQRTQQEDSAVYLCASIRTGVTEAFFGQGTRLTVV.

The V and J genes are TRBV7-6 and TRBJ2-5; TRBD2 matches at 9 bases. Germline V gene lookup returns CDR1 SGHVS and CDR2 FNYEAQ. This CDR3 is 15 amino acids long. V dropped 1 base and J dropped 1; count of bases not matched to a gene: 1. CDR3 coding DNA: TGTGCCAGCAGCTTAGGGACTAGCGCCCAAGAGACCCAGTACTTC. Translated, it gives CASSLGTSAQETQYF.

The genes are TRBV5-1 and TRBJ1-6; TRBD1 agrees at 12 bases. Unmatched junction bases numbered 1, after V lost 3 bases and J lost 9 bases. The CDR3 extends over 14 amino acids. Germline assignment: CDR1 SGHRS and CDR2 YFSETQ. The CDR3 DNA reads TGCGCCAGCAGCTGGGACAGGGGGCGTTCACCCCTCCACTTT. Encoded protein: CASSWDRGRSPLHF.

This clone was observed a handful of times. As DNA, the CDR3 is TGTGCCAGCAGCTTAGATAGAAACATTCAGTACTTC. It specifies CASSLDRNIQYF. The chain is built from TRBV7-2 and TRBJ2-4; no clear D gene. The V end was cut by 1 base, the J end by 6 bases, with 4 bases between. CDR3 length: 12 residues. CDR1 and CDR2 from the germline V gene are SGHTA and FQGNSA.

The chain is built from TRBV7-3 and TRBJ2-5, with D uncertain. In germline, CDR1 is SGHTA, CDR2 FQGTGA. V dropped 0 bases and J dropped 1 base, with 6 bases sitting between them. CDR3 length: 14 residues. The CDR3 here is CASSLTGSQETQYF. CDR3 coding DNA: TGTGCCAGCAGCTTAACGGGCAGCCAAGAGACCCAGTACTTC.

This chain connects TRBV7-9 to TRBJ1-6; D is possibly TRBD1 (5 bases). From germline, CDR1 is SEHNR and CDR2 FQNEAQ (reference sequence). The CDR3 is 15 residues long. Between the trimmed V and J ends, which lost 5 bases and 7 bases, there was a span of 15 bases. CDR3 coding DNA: TGTGCCAGCAGCCCTAGACGGGGGTTGAATTCACCCCTCCACTTT. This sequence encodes CASSPRRGLNSPLHF.

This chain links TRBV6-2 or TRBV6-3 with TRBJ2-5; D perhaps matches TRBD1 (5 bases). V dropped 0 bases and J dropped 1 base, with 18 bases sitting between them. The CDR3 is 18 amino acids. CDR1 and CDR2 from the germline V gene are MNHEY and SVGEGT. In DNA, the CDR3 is TGTGCCAGCAGTTACTCGATGGCGTGGTCAGGGCCCCAAGAGACCCAGTACTTC. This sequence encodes CASSYSMAWSGPQETQYF.

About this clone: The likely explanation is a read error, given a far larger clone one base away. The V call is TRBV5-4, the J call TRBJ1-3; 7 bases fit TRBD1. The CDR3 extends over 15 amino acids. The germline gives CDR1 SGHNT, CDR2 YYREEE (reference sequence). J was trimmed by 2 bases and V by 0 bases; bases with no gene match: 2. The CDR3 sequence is CASSLAGGPGNTIYF. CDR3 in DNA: TGTGCCAGCAGCTTGGCAGGGGGACCTGGAAACACCATATATTTT. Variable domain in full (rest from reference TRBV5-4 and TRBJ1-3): ETGVTQSPTHLIKTRGQQVTLRCSSQSGHNTVSWYQQALGQGPQFIFQYYREEENGRGNFPPRFSGLQFPNYSSELNVNALELDDSALYLCASSLAGGPGNTIYFGEGSWLTVV.

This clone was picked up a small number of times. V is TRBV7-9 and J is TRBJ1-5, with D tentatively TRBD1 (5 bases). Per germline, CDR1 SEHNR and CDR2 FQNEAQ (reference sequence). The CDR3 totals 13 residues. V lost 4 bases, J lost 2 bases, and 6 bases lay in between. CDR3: CASSSTGNQPQHF. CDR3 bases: TGTGCCAGCAGCTCGACAGGCAATCAGCCCCAGCATTTT.

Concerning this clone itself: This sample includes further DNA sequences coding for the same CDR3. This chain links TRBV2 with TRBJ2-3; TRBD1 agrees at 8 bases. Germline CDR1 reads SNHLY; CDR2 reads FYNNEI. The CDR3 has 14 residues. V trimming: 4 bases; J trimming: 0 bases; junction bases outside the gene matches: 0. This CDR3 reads CASSGQGSTDTQYF. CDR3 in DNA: TGTGCCAGCAGTGGACAGGGGAGCACAGATACGCAGTATTTT. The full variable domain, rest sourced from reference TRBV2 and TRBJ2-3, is EPEVTQTPSHQVTQMGQEVILRCVPISNHLYFYWYRQILGQKVEFLVSFYNNEISEKSEIFDDQFSVERPDGSNFTLKIRSTKLEDSAMYFCASSGQGSTDTQYFGPGTRLTVL.

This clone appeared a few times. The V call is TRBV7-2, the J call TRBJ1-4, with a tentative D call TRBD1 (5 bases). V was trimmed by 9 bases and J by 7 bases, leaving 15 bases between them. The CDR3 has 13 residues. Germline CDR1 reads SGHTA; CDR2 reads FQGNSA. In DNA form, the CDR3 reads TGTGCCAGTCGACCCGGGCAGGGTGAAAAACTGTTTTTT. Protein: CASRPGQGEKLFF.